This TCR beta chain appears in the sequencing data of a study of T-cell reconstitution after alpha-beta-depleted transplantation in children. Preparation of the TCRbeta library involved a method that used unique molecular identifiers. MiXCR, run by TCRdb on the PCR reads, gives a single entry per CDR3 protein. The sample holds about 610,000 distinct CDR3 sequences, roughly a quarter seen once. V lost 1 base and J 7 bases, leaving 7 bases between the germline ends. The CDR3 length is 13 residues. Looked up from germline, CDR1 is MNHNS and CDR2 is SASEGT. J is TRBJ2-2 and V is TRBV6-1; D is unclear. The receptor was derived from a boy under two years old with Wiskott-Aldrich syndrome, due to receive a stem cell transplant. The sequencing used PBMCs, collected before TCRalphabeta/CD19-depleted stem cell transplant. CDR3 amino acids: CASSEDRGGELFF. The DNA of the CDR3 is TGTGCCAGCAGTGAAGATCGAGGCGGGGAGCTGTTTTTT.